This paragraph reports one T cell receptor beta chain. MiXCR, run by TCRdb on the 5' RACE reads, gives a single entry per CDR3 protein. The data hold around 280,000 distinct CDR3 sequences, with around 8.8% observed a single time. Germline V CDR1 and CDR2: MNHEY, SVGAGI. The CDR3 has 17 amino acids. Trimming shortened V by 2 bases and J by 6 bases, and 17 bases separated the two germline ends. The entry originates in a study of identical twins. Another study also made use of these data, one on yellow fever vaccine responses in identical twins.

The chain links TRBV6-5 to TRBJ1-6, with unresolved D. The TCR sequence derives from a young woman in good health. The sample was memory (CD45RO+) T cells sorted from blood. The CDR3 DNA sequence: TGTGCCAGCAGTTACCCTCGGACCGGGCAAACTAATTCACCCCTCCACTTT. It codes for CASSYPRTGQTNSPLHF.